This T cell receptor (beta chain) was sequenced in a study of cytomegalovirus exposure and HLA in healthy donors. The wider study: Around 85 million unique TCRs from HLA-typed donors were held in an early data release.

Germline V gene data show CDR1 as LGHNA and CDR2 as YNFKEQ. V lost 0 bases to trimming and J lost 7 bases, with 21 bases between them. This CDR3 is built from 17 residues. This clone was counted once. Primers: 60 Vbeta forward and 13 Jbeta reverse. Libraries were prepared by immunoSEQ multiplex PCR; TCRdb keeps only in-frame clonotypes and omits some of them. The data show about 110,000 clones, 86% seen once. The source material was PBMCs. This sequence originates from a man between 35 and 55 years old in good health and CMV-seronegative. The chain joins TRBV4-2 to TRBJ2-5, with unresolved D. The CDR3: CASSQEGAGTLEGTQYF. The CDR3 nucleotides read TGTGCCAGCAGCCAAGAAGGAGCCGGCACCCTAGAAGGGACCCAGTACTTC.